This T cell receptor (beta chain) was profiled in a study of cytomegalovirus exposure and HLA in healthy donors. In germline, CDR1 is DFQATT, CDR2 SNEGSKA (reference sequence). V gave up 3 bases and J gave up 15 bases; unmatched junction bases: 4. The CDR3 contains 11 residues. Researchers ran the PCR with 60 Vbeta and 13 Jbeta primers. This table comes from immunoSEQ multiplex PCR, and its TCRdb copy is limited to in-frame clones, with some not included. The data show about 170,000 clones, about 85% seen once. V and J are TRBV20-1 and TRBJ2-3; 12 positions match TRBD1. The origin of this receptor is a man aged 18 to 29 in good health and CMV-seropositive. Specimen: PBMCs. The CDR3 loop reads CSARGTGGTYF. The CDR3 bases are TGCAGTGCTAGGGGGACAGGGGGCACATATTTT.